The 21 T cell receptor beta chains presented below share a single source sample, sequenced in a study of chemoradiotherapy in HPV16-positive cancers. Clones were sequenced by immunoSEQ multiplex PCR, and TCRdb holds only the in-frame ones, with some missing. The sample contains over 6,000 clones, around 85% of which appear only once. This sample comprised blood, obtained from a patient who underwent chemoradiotherapy. The receptor set was obtained from a human donor with HPV-associated anogenital cancer.

This chain joins TRBV9 and TRBJ1-5, with D hard to call. V was clipped by 0 bases and J by 0 bases, with 7 bases between them. This CDR3 is 15 amino acids long. The germline CDR1 and CDR2 sequences are SGDLS and YYNGEE. CDR3 residues: CASSVDGSSNQPQHF. CDR3 sequence (DNA): TGTGCCAGCAGCGTAGACGGATCTAGCAATCAGCCCCAGCATTTT.

The rearrangement links TRBV19 to TRBJ1-5; D possibly corresponds to TRBD1 (6 bases). V was cut by 6 bases and J by 2 bases, with 14 bases left in between. CDR3 length: 15 amino acids. CDR1 is LNHDA and CDR2 is SQIVND in the germline V gene (reference sequence). CDR3 DNA sequence: TGTGCCAGTAGCAACAGACAGGTCCGCAATCAGCCCCAGCATTTT. This translates into CASSNRQVRNQPQHF.

This clone was found a few times. The chain carries TRBV4-2 and TRBJ1-5; TRBD1 agrees at 8 bases. This CDR3 is 15 amino acids long. V lost 0 bases and J lost 7; bases outside the gene matches: 5. Germline CDR1 and CDR2: LGHNA and YNFKEQ. The CDR3 coding sequence is TGTGCCAGCAGCCAAGACGGACAGGGAGGCCAGCCCCAGCATTTT. Protein: CASSQDGQGGQPQHF.

This clone occurred once. The chain is built from TRBV19 and TRBJ1-4, with D unresolved. The CDR3 is 17 residues long. The V end was cut by 1 base, the J end by 0 bases, with 12 bases between. From germline, CDR1 is LNHDA and CDR2 SQIVND (reference sequence). DNA of the CDR3: TGTGCCAGTAGTATAGGCGGGAAATTCGCAACTAATGAAAAACTGTTTTTT. Translation gives CASSIGGKFATNEKLFF.

The gene calls are TRBV7-2 and TRBJ1-1; D is possibly TRBD1 (5 bases). The V gene's germline CDR1 is SGHTA and CDR2 FQGNSA. Trimming shortened V by 1 base and J by 4 bases, and 13 bases separated the two germline ends. The CDR3 covers 15 residues. CDR3 sequence reads: CASSLVGDVSTEAFF. CDR3 coding DNA: TGTGCCAGCAGCTTAGTAGGGGATGTGTCCACTGAAGCTTTCTTT.

This chain joins TRBV4-2 and TRBJ2-7, with a possible D match to TRBD2 (7 bases). CDR3 length: 19 residues. V was cut by 0 bases and J by 4 bases, with 25 bases left in between. CDR1 is LGHNA and CDR2 is YNFKEQ in the germline V gene. The CDR3 reads CASSQDASQNREGIYEQYF. In DNA form, the CDR3 reads TGTGCCAGCAGCCAAGATGCGAGTCAGAACAGGGAGGGAATATACGAGCAGTACTTC.

The V call is TRBV10-3, the J call TRBJ1-5; 9 bases align to TRBD1. Per germline, CDR1 ENHRY and CDR2 SYGVKD. J lost 4 bases, V lost 2 bases, and 3 bases had no gene match. The CDR3 spans 15 residues. Here the CDR3 reads CAISEGTGLNQPQHF. CDR3 nucleotides: TGTGCCATCAGTGAGGGGACAGGGTTAAATCAGCCCCAGCATTTT.

The chain is built from TRBV7-6 and TRBJ2-5, with D unclear. The CDR3 totals 15 residues. V dropped 1 base and J dropped 0 bases, with 9 bases sitting between them. Germline V gene sequence: CDR1 SGHVS, CDR2 FNYEAQ. CDR3 amino acids: CASSLVGVYQETQYF. The CDR3 DNA is TGTGCCAGCAGCTTAGTAGGAGTTTACCAAGAGACCCAGTACTTC.

This clone was detected once. This rearrangement joins TRBV7-2 to TRBJ2-5; 10 nucleotides match TRBD1. From germline, CDR1 is SGHTA and CDR2 FQGNSA. V was pared by 5 bases and J by 5 bases, with 2 bases of the junction left unmatched. This CDR3 contains 13 residues. CDR3 amino acids: CASSGGQGETQYF. For the CDR3, the DNA is TGTGCCAGCAGCGGGGGACAGGGGGAGACCCAGTACTTC.

The chain carries TRBV27 and TRBJ2-1, with D tentatively TRBD2 (7 bases). Per germline, CDR1 MNHEY and CDR2 SMNVEV (reference sequence). There are 17 residues in the CDR3. V shed 4 bases and J shed 12 bases, with 28 bases lying between them. In DNA form, the CDR3 reads TGTGCCAGCAGTTCCCCAGGGGAGTGGGGGGGCGGAGAGGCGCAGTTCTTC. This translates into CASSSPGEWGGGEAQFF.

The CDR3 loop is CASSEGWGTEAFF. The CDR3 DNA is TGCGCCAGCAGTGAGGGGTGGGGCACTGAAGCTTTCTTT. The chain is built from TRBV10-1 and TRBJ1-1; D unresolved. The V gene lost 2 bases and the J gene lost 4 bases, with 8 bases spanning the gap. Per germline, CDR1 WNHNN and CDR2 SYGVQD (reference sequence). CDR3 length: 13 residues.

The chain has TRBV2 and TRBJ2-3; D not certain. In germline, CDR1 is SNHLY, CDR2 FYNNEI. The V end was cut by 8 bases, the J end by 5 bases, with 8 bases between. This CDR3 has 11 residues. As DNA, the CDR3 is TGTGCCAGCGATGAATTAGATACGCAGTATTTT. Encoded protein: CASDELDTQYF.

The chain couples TRBV4-3 to TRBJ1-3; 9 positions match TRBD1. From germline, CDR1 is LGHNA and CDR2 YSLEER. Unmatched junction bases numbered 4, after V lost 0 bases and J lost 4 bases. There are 16 residues in the CDR3. The CDR3 DNA follows: TGCGCCAGCAGCCAAGACGGGACAGGGTTCGGAAACACCATATATTTT. Translation gives CASSQDGTGFGNTIYF.

The V call is TRBV7-6, the J call TRBJ1-3; 7 positions match TRBD1. The junction had 4 bases not matched to a gene; V was cut back by 6 bases and J by 2 bases. The CDR3 is made up of 14 amino acids. Germline V gene sequence: CDR1 SGHVS, CDR2 FNYEAQ. The CDR3 coding sequence is TGTGCCAGCAGTACAGACAGGGCTGGAAACACCATATATTTT. It yields the protein CASSTDRAGNTIYF.

This clone was recorded once. The genes are TRBV5-5 and TRBJ1-1, with unresolved D. Germline V gene data show CDR1 as SGHKS and CDR2 as YYEKEE (reference sequence). V dropped 3 bases and J dropped 1 base, with 10 bases sitting between them. This CDR3 spans 14 amino acids. In DNA form, the CDR3 reads TGTGCCAGCAGCTGGGTCCACGGGAACACTGAAGCTTTCTTT. Its translation is CASSWVHGNTEAFF.

This clone was observed a handful of times. The gene calls are TRBV19 and TRBJ1-4; 10 bases align to TRBD1. J was trimmed by 7 bases and V by 10 bases; bases with no gene match: 6. The CDR3 has 13 amino acids. Germline loops: CDR1 LNHDA, CDR2 SQIVND (reference sequence). CDR3: CATSGQGTEKLFF. CDR3 DNA: TGTGCCACATCGGGACAGGGGACTGAAAAACTGTTTTTT.

A single count supports this clone. J is TRBJ2-1 and V is TRBV7-9; D is perhaps TRBD1 (5 bases). Trimming took 5 bases from V and 4 from J, leaving 9 bases between them. CDR1 and CDR2 from the germline V gene are SEHNR and FQNEAQ (reference sequence). The CDR3 runs to 13 residues. In DNA, the CDR3 is TGTGCCAGCAGCAAAGACAGTTACAATGAGCAGTTCTTC. Translated, it gives CASSKDSYNEQFF.

CDR3 protein: CASTRAVGETQYF. The CDR3 coding sequence is TGTGCCAGCACCAGGGCCGTCGGGGAGACCCAGTACTTC. V gene TRBV6-1 combines with J gene TRBJ2-5; D is perhaps TRBD1 (5 bases). Germline lookup yields CDR1 MNHNS and CDR2 SASEGT. The CDR3 contains 13 residues. V dropped 7 bases and J dropped 5 bases, with 14 bases sitting between them.

This chain uses TRBV9 with TRBJ2-1; 9 nucleotides align to TRBD1. This CDR3 is built from 19 residues. From germline, CDR1 is SGDLS and CDR2 YYNGEE. With V trimmed by 0 bases and J by 6 bases, 16 bases remained unmatched. Here the CDR3 reads CASSVAATLGQGASNEQFF. The CDR3 coding sequence is TGTGCCAGCAGCGTAGCGGCCACCTTGGGACAGGGCGCCTCCAATGAGCAGTTCTTC.

V and J are TRBV5-1 and TRBJ2-1; D unclear. This CDR3 is built from 12 residues. V was trimmed by 1 base and J by 7 bases, leaving 6 bases between them. Germline lookup yields CDR1 SGHRS and CDR2 YFSETQ. CDR3 loop: CASSLNLNEQFF. Written as DNA, the CDR3 is TGCGCCAGCAGCTTGAACCTGAATGAGCAGTTCTTC.

The chain links TRBV4-2 to TRBJ1-6; TRBD1 agrees at 9 bases. The germline V gene encodes CDR1 LGHNA and CDR2 YNFKEQ. J lost 10 bases, V lost 3 bases, and 7 bases had no gene match. This CDR3 region has 15 residues. The CDR3 loop reads CASSQNPDRGSPLHF. As DNA, the CDR3 is TGTGCCAGCAGCCAGAACCCGGACAGGGGCTCACCCCTCCACTTT.